This T cell receptor (beta chain) was identified during a study of blood T cell repertoires in COVID-19. In regard to this clone: At one of its ends the junction is not consistent with the germline gene, which may arise from a read error.

Authors' methods: Reference gene primer amplification gave estimated nucleated cell counts. Profiled with immunoSEQ multiplex PCR; TCRdb holds only in-frame clones, not every one. V and J calls and clone size are copied from that table; D and trimming were computed from the DNA. The table includes around 340,000 clones, 88% detected once. A case of COVID-19 had been met by exposed participants within 2 weeks before study entry. The CDR3 sequence is 15 residues long. The germline gives CDR1 SGHDN, CDR2 FVKESK. This rearrangement joins TRBV14 to TRBJ2-1; TRBD2 agrees at 11 bases. Sample: PBMCs or T cells enriched from blood (not recorded which). The receptor was derived from a woman aged 30 to 39 who had been exposed to COVID-19. CDR3 amino acids: CASTQGTSGYNEQFF. The CDR3 DNA sequence: TGTGCCAGCACCCAAGGGACTAGCGGTTACAATGAGCAGTTCTTC.